This T cell receptor beta chain comes out of a study of shared clonotypes between healthy human individuals. Study results and caveats: Among several donors, 4.5% to 5.5% of naive CD4 clonotypes were found in common. Relative to clonotypes present in all four donors, those not shared had lower generation probabilities.

A note on this clone: Its matching antigen is unknown.

The CDR3 length is 18 residues. Trimming pared 7 bases from V and 0 bases from J, leaving 21 bases between. Germline loops: CDR1 MDHEN, CDR2 SYDVKM. In the original processing: Junction-only immunoSEQ data arrived without quality scores, meaning filtering differed. Profiling relied on immunoSEQ multiplex PCR, and the TCRdb table lists in-frame clones only, not all of them. V, J and clone size derive from that table, while D and trimming were established from the DNA sequence. The repertoire holds a few million clones, about 92% seen once, with approximately 0.4% in the top ten. The material sequenced was naive CD4+ T cells from PBMCs. Subset reported: CD45RA+ positively selected. The clonotype originates from a man younger than 30 in good health. Some clones in this sample may be carry-over from other donors' samples. This rearrangement joins TRBV28 to TRBJ1-4, with a weak D call TRBD1 (5 bases). CDR3 residues: CASTAEQVVFATNEKLFF. As DNA, the CDR3 is TGTGCCAGCACCGCCGAACAGGTCGTATTTGCAACTAATGAAAAACTGTTTTTT.